This record covers a single T cell receptor (beta chain). In the PCR, 60 Vbeta and 13 Jbeta primers were used. The repertoire was sequenced with immunoSEQ multiplex PCR; TCRdb's copy has only in-frame clones and lacks some. The sample consists of approximately 140,000 clones, 80% of them appearing once. Looked up from germline, CDR1 is SNHLY and CDR2 is FYNNEI. V lost 3 bases, J lost 8 bases, and 13 bases lay in between. The CDR3 covers 13 residues. This entry is derived from a study of cytomegalovirus exposure and HLA in healthy donors. The V call is TRBV2, the J call TRBJ1-2; TRBD1 is a possible D gene (6 bases). The receptor was isolated from a male donor in good health and CMV-seronegative. The specimen was PBMCs. CDR3 sequence (DNA): TGTGCCAGCAGTGACGAGGGACAAGGCGGCTACACCTTC. This encodes CASSDEGQGGYTF.